This T cell receptor beta chain was documented in a study of T-cell reconstitution after alpha-beta-depleted transplantation in children. The CDR3 has 15 residues. Germline V lookup: CDR1 SGHTA, CDR2 FQGNSA. V gave up 5 bases and J gave up 2 bases; unmatched junction bases: 6. Preparation of the TCRbeta library involved a method that used unique molecular identifiers. TCRdb fed the PCR reads into MiXCR, producing one record per CDR3 protein. The repertoire holds hundreds of thousands of distinct CDR3 sequences, with roughly 15% as singletons. Sequencing used PBMCs from the stem cell graft donor, obtained from the stem cell graft. The source of this sequence is a human donor who donated a stem cell graft to a child with acute myeloid leukemia. The V gene is TRBV7-2, the J gene TRBJ2-3; 8 bases align to TRBD1. Written as DNA, the CDR3 is TGTGCCAGCAGCCCAACGGGACAGGACACAGATACGCAGTATTTT. This translates into CASSPTGQDTDTQYF. Filled out from reference TRBV7-2 and TRBJ2-3, the complete variable domain reads GAGVSQSPSNKVTEKGKDVELRCDPISGHTALYWYRQSLGQGLEFLIYFQGNSAPDKSGLPSDRFSAERTGGSVSTLTIQRTQQEDSAVYLCASSPTGQDTDTQYFGPGTRLTVL.